This entry lists 6 T cell receptor beta chains sequenced from one sample in a study of cytomegalovirus exposure and HLA in healthy donors. Both 60 Vbeta primers and 13 Jbeta primers went into the PCR. Only in-frame clones appear in the TCRdb table, and some are missing; sequencing was by immunoSEQ multiplex PCR. This table has around 150,000 clones, approximately 81% appearing once. The sequenced material came from PBMCs. These receptors were obtained from a boy aged 2 to 10 in good health and CMV-seronegative.

The chain uses TRBV19 and TRBJ2-7; D might be TRBD2 (6 bases). Germline V gene lookup returns CDR1 LNHDA and CDR2 SQIVND (reference sequence). CDR3 length: 14 amino acids. The V and J ends lost 7 bases and 0 bases respectively, with 13 bases between them. CDR3 residues: CASTSVEGSYEQYF. In DNA, the CDR3 is TGTGCCAGTACCTCGGTGGAGGGCTCCTACGAGCAGTACTTC.

CDR3 coding DNA: TGTGCCATCTCCCCATGGGGCGTAGAGACCCAGTACTTC. As protein: CAISPWGVETQYF. This rearrangement joins TRBV10-3 to TRBJ2-5; possible D gene TRBD1, 5 bases. Germline values: CDR1 ENHRY, CDR2 SYGVKD. V lost 8 bases and J 4 bases, leaving 14 bases between the germline ends. The CDR3 covers 13 residues.

In DNA, the CDR3 is TGTGCCAGCAGCTTAACAGGGACAGGGGGCTACAATGAGCAGTTCTTC. It yields the protein CASSLTGTGGYNEQFF. The V gene is TRBV7-3, the J gene TRBJ2-1; 11 bases are a match to TRBD1. Losses at the gene ends were 0 bases for V and 3 bases for J; bases not matched to a gene: 1. CDR1 is SGHTA and CDR2 is FQGTGA in the germline V gene. The CDR3 runs 16 residues. The full variable domain, with the rest looked up from reference TRBV7-3 and TRBJ2-1, is GAGVSQTPSNKVTEKGKYVELRCDPISGHTALYWYRQSLGQGPEFLIYFQGTGAADDSGLPNDRFFAVRPEGSVSTLKIQRTERGDSAVYLCASSLTGTGGYNEQFFGPGTRLTVL.

The table lists this clone with a few counts. V and J are TRBV12-5 and TRBJ1-5; D possibly corresponds to TRBD1 (6 bases). Germline CDR1 LGHNT, CDR2 FRNRAP. The CDR3 loop spans 15 amino acids. Deletions cut 7 bases from V and 5 bases from J, with 18 bases between. CDR3 bases: TGTGCTAGTGCTAACTGGCGACAGGACGATCAGCCCCAGCATTTT. It codes for CASANWRQDDQPQHF.

This clone showed up just once. The chain is built from TRBV6-1 and TRBJ2-3; a possible D gene is TRBD2 (6 bases). Germline V CDR1 and CDR2: MNHNS, SASEGT. The CDR3 runs 13 residues. V lost 4 bases and J lost 4, with 9 bases in between. The DNA for the CDR3 is TGTGCCAGCAGTGTTCGACTAGCAGATACGCAGTATTTT. It codes for CASSVRLADTQYF.

The J gene is TRBJ1-1, the V gene TRBV29-1; TRBD1 matches at 8 bases. The V segment lost 6 bases and the J segment 1 base; nucleotides outside the gene matches: 7. CDR3 length equals 14 residues. Germline CDR1 and CDR2: SQVTM and ANQGSEA. The CDR3 DNA sequence: TGCAGCGTGGGGGGACAGGAATCGAACACTGAAGCTTTCTTT. Protein sequence: CSVGGQESNTEAFF.